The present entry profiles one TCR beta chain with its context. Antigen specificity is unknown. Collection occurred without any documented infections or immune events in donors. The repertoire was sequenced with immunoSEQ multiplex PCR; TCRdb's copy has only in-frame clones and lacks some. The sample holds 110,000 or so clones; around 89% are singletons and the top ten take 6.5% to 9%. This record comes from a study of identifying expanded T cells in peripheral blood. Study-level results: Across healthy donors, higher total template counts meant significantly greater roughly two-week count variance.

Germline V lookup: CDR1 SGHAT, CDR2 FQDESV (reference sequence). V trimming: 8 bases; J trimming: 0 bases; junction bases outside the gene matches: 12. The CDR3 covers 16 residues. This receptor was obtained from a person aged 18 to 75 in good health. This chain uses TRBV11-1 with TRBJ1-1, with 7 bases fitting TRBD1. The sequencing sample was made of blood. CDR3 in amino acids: CASVRDSGIMNTEAFF. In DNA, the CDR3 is TGTGCCAGCGTCCGGGACAGCGGGATCATGAACACTGAAGCTTTCTTT.